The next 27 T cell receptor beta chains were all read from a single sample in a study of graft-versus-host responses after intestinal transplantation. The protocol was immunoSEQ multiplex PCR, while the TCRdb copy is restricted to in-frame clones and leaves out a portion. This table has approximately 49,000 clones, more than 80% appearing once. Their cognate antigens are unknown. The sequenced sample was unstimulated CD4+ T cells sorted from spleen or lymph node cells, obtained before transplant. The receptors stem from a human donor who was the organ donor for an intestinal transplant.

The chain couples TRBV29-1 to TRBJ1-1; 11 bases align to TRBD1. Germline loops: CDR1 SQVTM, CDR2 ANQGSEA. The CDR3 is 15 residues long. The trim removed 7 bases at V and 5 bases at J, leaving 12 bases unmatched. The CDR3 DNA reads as TGCAGCGCCAGCTACGGACAGGGGGCTTGGACTGAAGCTTTCTTT. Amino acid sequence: CSASYGQGAWTEAFF.

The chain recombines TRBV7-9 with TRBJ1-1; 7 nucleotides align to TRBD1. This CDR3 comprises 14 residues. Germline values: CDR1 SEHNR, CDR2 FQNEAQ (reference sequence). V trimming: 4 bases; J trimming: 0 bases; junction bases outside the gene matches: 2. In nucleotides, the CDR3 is TGTGCCAGCAGCTGGGGACAGTTGAACACTGAAGCTTTCTTT. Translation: CASSWGQLNTEAFF.

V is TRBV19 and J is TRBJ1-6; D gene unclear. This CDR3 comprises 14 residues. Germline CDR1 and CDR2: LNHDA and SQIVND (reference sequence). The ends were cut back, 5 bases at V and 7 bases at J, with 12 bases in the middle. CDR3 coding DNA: TGTGCCAGTAGTTCCAGGACGGGAAATTCACCCCTCCACTTT. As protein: CASSSRTGNSPLHF.

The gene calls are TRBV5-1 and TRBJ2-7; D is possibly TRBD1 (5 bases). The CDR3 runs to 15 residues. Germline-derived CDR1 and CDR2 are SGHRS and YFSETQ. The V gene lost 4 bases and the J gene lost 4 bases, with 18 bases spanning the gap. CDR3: CASSTGEAGLYEQYF. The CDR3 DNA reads TGCGCCAGCAGCACGGGCGAGGCAGGGCTATACGAGCAGTACTTC.

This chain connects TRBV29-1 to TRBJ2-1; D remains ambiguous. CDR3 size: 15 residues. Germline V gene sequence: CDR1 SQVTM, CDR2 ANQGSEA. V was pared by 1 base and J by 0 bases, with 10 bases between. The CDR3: CSVEGGPSSYNEQFF. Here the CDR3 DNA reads TGCAGCGTTGAAGGAGGCCCTAGCTCCTACAATGAGCAGTTCTTC.

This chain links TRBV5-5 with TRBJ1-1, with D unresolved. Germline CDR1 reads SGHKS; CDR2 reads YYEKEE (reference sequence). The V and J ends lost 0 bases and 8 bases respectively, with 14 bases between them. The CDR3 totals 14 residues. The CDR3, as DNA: TGTGCCAGCAGCTTGGAAGGATGGGCGGGCGAAGCTTTCTTT. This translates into CASSLEGWAGEAFF.

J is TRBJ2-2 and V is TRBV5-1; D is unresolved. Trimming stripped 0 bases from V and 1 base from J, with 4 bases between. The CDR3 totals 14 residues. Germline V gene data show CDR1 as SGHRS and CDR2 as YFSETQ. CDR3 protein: CASSLGQNTGELFF. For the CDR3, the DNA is TGCGCCAGCAGCTTGGGACAGAACACCGGGGAGCTGTTTTTT.

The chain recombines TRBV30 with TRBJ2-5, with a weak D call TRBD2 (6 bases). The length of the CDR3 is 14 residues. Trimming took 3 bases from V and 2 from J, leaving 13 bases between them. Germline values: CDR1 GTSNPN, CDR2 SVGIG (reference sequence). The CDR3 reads CAWRKGGKQETQYF. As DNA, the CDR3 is TGTGCCTGGAGGAAGGGAGGAAAACAAGAGACCCAGTACTTC.

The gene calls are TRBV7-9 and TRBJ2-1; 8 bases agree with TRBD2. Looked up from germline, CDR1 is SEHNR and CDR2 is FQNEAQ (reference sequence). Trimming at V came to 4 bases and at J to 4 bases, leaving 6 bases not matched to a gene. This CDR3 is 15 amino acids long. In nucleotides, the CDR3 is TGTGCCAGCAGCTACAACAGCGGGAGTTACAATGAGCAGTTCTTC. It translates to CASSYNSGSYNEQFF.

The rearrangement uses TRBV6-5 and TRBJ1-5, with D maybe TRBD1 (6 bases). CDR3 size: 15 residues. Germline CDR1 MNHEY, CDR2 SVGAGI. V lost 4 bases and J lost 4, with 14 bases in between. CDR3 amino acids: CASSSQDSYNQPQHF. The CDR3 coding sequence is TGTGCCAGCAGTTCACAGGACAGTTATAATCAGCCCCAGCATTTT.

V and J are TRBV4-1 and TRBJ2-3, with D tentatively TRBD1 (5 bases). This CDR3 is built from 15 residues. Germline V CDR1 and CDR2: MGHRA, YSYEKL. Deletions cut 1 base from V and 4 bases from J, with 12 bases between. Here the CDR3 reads CASSQGVEQADTQYF. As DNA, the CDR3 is TGCGCCAGCAGCCAAGGGGTTGAACAGGCAGATACGCAGTATTTT.

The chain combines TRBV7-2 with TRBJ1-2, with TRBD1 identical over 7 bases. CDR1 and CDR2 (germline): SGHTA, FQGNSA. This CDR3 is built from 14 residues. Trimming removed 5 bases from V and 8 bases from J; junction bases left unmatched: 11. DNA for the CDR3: TGTGCCAGCAGCACAGACAGGGCTAATGGGGGCTACACCTTC. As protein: CASSTDRANGGYTF.

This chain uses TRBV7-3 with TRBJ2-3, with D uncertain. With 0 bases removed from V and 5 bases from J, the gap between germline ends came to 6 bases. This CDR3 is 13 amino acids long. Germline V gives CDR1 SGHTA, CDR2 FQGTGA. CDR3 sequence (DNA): TGTGCCAGCAGCTTAACCAGAAAAGATACGCAGTATTTT. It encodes CASSLTRKDTQYF.

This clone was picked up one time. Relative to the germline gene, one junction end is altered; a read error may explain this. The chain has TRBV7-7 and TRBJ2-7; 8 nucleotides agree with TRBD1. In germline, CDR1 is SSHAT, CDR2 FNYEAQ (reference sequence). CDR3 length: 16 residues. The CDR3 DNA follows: TGTGCTAGCAGCTTGGGGGCCCCCGGACAGGGCTACGAGCAGTACTTC. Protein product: CASSLGAPGQGYEQYF.

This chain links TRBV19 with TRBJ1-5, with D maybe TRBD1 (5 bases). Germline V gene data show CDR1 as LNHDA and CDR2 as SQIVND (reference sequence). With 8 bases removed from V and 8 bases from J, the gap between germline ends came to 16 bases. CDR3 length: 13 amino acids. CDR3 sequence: CASADSYYKPQHF. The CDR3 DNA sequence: TGTGCCAGTGCCGACAGTTATTATAAGCCCCAGCATTTT. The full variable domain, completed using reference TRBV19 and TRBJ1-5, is DGGITQSPKYLFRKEGQNVTLSCEQNLNHDAMYWYRQDPGQGLRLIYYSQIVNDFQKGDIAEGYSVSREKKESFPLTVTSAQKNPTAFYLCASADSYYKPQHFGDGTRLSIL.

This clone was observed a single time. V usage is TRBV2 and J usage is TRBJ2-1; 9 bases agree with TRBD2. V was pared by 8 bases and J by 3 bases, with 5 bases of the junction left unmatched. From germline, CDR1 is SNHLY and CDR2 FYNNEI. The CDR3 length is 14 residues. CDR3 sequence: CASAGGRGYNEQFF. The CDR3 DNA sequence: TGTGCCAGCGCGGGCGGGAGGGGCTACAATGAGCAGTTCTTC. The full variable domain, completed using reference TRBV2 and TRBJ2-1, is EPEVTQTPSHQVTQMGQEVILRCVPISNHLYFYWYRQILGQKVEFLVSFYNNEISEKSEIFDDQFSVERPDGSNFTLKIRSTKLEDSAMYFCASAGGRGYNEQFFGPGTRLTVL.

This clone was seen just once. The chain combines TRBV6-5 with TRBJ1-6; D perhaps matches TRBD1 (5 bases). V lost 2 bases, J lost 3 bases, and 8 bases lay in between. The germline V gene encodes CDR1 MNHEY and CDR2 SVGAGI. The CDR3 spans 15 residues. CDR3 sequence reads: CASSYDDSYNSPLHF. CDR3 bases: TGTGCCAGCAGTTACGACGACAGCTATAATTCACCCCTCCACTTT.

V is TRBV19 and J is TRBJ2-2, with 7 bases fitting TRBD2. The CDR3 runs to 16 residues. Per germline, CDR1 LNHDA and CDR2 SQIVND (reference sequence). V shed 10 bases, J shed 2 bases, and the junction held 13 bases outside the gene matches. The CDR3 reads CATRALSGINTGELFF. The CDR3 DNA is TGTGCCACTCGGGCGCTAAGCGGGATAAACACCGGGGAGCTGTTTTTT.

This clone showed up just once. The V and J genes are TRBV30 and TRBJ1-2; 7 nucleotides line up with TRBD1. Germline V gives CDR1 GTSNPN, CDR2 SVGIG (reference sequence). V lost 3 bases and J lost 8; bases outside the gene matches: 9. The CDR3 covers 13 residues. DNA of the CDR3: TGTGCCTGGAGAACCGACAGGGCAGAAGGCTACACCTTC. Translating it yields CAWRTDRAEGYTF. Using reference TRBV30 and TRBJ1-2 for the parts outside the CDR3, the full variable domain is SQTIHQWPATLVQPVGSPLSLECTVEGTSNPNLYWYRQAAGRGLQLLFYSVGIGQISSEVPQNLSASRPQDRQFILSSKKLLLSDSGFYLCAWRTDRAEGYTFGSGTRLTVV.

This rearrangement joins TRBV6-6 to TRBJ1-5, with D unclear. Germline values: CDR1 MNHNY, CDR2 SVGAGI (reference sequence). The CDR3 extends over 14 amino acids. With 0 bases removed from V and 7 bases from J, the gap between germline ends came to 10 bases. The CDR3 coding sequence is TGTGCCAGCAGTTACTCAGGTAGCAGCCAGCCCCAGCATTTT. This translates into CASSYSGSSQPQHF.

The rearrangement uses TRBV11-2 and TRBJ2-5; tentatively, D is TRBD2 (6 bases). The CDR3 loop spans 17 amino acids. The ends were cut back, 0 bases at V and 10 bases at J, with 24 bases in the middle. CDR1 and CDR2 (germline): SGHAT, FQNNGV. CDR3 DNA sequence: TGTGCCAGCAGCTTAGATCTCTCCCGGGGGACCCGAACCCTCCAGTACTTC. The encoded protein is CASSLDLSRGTRTLQYF.

The CDR3 sequence: CASADRAYGYTF. The CDR3 nucleotides are TGTGCCAGCGCAGACAGGGCCTATGGCTACACCTTC. V and J are TRBV6-1 and TRBJ1-2; 7 nucleotides match TRBD1. V shed 8 bases, J shed 4 bases, and the junction held 4 bases outside the gene matches. The CDR3 is 12 amino acids. The germline V gene has CDR1 MNHNS and CDR2 SASEGT.

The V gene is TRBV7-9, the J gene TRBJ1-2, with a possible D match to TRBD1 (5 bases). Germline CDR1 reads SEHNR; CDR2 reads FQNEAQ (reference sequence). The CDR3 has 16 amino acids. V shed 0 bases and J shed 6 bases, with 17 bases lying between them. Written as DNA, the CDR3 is TGTGCCAGCAGCTTAGCTAAACCGGGGGGGGAAGATGGCTACACCTTC. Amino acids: CASSLAKPGGEDGYTF.

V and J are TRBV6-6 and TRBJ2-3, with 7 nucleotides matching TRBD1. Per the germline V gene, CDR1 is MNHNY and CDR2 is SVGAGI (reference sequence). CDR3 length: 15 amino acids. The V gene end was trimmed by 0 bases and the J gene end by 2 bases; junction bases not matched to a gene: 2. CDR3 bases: TGTGCCAGCAGTTACTCTGGGACAGACACAGATACGCAGTATTTT. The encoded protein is CASSYSGTDTDTQYF.

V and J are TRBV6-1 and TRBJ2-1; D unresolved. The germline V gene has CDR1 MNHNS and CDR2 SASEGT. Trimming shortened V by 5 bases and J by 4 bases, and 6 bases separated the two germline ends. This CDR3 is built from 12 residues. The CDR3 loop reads CASSNAYNEQFF. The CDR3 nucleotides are TGTGCCAGCAGTAATGCGTACAATGAGCAGTTCTTC.

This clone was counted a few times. For the CDR3, the DNA is TGCGCCAGCAGTACCGGACAGGGGACTGGAAACACCATATATTTT. It codes for CASSTGQGTGNTIYF. The genes are TRBV5-1 and TRBJ1-3, with 9 bases identical to TRBD1. Trimming removed 5 bases from V and 2 bases from J; junction bases left unmatched: 5. CDR3 length equals 15 residues. The germline V gene encodes CDR1 SGHRS and CDR2 YFSETQ.

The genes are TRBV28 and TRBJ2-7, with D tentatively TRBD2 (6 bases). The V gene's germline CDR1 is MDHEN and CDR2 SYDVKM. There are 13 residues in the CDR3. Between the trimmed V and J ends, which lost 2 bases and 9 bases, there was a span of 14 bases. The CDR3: CASSLGGLRTQYF. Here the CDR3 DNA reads TGTGCCAGCAGTTTAGGCGGACTACGAACGCAGTACTTC.